These 8 T cell receptor beta chains share one sample of origin, sequenced in a study of CD4 T cells in relation to SARS-CoV-2 and coronaviruses. The repertoire was sequenced with immunoSEQ multiplex PCR; TCRdb's copy has only in-frame clones and lacks some. Of more than 25,000 clones listed, approximately 78% were seen once; the top ten hold 20% to 25%. These TCRs are of unknown antigen specificity. Before the COVID-19 pandemic, during about 2010-2019, CD4+ T cells were taken from unexposed donors. The cells were cultured for roughly 11 days before CD4+ T cells were isolated. The sequenced sample consisted of CD4+ T cells from PBMCs, cultured in vitro. The receptors originated from a human donor in good health.

The V call is TRBV20-1, the J call TRBJ1-4, with D unresolved. Germline V gene lookup returns CDR1 DFQATT and CDR2 SNEGSKA (reference sequence). The germline V and J ends were trimmed by 6 bases and 4 bases, with 6 bases remaining between them. This CDR3 is built from 11 residues. CDR3: CSAQNNEKLFF. The DNA for the CDR3 is TGCAGTGCACAAAATAATGAAAAACTGTTTTTT.

The rearrangement links TRBV7-2 to TRBJ2-5; maybe TRBD1 (5 bases). CDR1 and CDR2 from the germline V gene are SGHTA and FQGNSA. Trimming stripped 3 bases from V and 4 bases from J, with 12 bases between. The CDR3 is 14 residues long. CDR3 sequence (DNA): TGTGCCAGCAGCTTTCGTGATAGGGGAGAGACCCAGTACTTC. It specifies CASSFRDRGETQYF.

The chain carries TRBV29-1 and TRBJ2-1; D may match TRBD1 or TRBD2 (5 bases each). V gave up 7 bases and J gave up 12 bases, with 25 bases separating them. The CDR3 spans 14 residues. Germline CDR1 and CDR2: SQVTM and ANQGSEA. CDR3 amino acids: CSGRTGTFAGGQFF. The CDR3, as DNA: TGCAGCGGCCGGACCGGGACCTTCGCAGGTGGGCAGTTCTTC.

The count of this clone is one. The J gene is TRBJ2-7, the V gene TRBV19, with 10 bases lining up with TRBD1. V was pared by 4 bases and J by 5 bases, with 5 bases of the junction left unmatched. The CDR3 consists of 14 residues. Germline CDR1 and CDR2: LNHDA and SQIVND (reference sequence). The CDR3 is CASSKPGTGDEQYF. For the CDR3, the DNA is TGTGCCAGTAGTAAACCCGGGACAGGGGACGAGCAGTACTTC.

The sample holds one count of this clone. The gene calls are TRBV7-2 and TRBJ2-7, with TRBD2 matching over 12 bases. Germline V gives CDR1 SGHTA, CDR2 FQGNSA. The CDR3 is 15 amino acids. V was clipped by 6 bases and J by 2 bases; unmatched bases: 5. CDR3 nucleotide sequence: TGTGCCAGCAGTTGGACTAGCGGGGAAGCCTACGAGCAGTACTTC. This sequence encodes CASSWTSGEAYEQYF.

There are a few counts of this clone. The chain recombines TRBV2 with TRBJ1-1, with D possibly TRBD1 on 5 matching bases. The germline CDR1 and CDR2 sequences are SNHLY and FYNNEI. Trimming pared 6 bases from V and 2 bases from J, leaving 10 bases between. The CDR3 has 13 residues. The CDR3 region has the DNA TGTGCCAGCAGATTGGGACTAAACACTGAAGCTTTCTTT. This translates into CASRLGLNTEAFF. The variable domain in full, completed from reference TRBV2 and TRBJ1-1, reads EPEVTQTPSHQVTQMGQEVILRCVPISNHLYFYWYRQILGQKVEFLVSFYNNEISEKSEIFDDQFSVERPDGSNFTLKIRSTKLEDSAMYFCASRLGLNTEAFFGQGTRLTVV.

The chain uses TRBV12-3 or TRBV12-4 and TRBJ1-3, with TRBD1 matching over 8 bases. V lost 10 bases and J lost 4; bases outside the gene matches: 6. The length of the CDR3 is 13 residues. CDR3 nucleotide sequence: TGTGCCATCTCGGACAGGGACGGAAACACCATATATTTT. Translated: CAISDRDGNTIYF.

DNA of the CDR3: TGTGCCAGCAGCCCACACCGAGGGGATACGCAGTATTTT. Its translation: CASSPHRGDTQYF. V is TRBV4-2 and J is TRBJ2-3; maybe TRBD2 (5 bases). The V gene lost 4 bases and the J gene lost 6 bases, with 11 bases spanning the gap. The CDR3 runs to 13 residues. Per the germline V gene, CDR1 is LGHNA and CDR2 is YNFKEQ.